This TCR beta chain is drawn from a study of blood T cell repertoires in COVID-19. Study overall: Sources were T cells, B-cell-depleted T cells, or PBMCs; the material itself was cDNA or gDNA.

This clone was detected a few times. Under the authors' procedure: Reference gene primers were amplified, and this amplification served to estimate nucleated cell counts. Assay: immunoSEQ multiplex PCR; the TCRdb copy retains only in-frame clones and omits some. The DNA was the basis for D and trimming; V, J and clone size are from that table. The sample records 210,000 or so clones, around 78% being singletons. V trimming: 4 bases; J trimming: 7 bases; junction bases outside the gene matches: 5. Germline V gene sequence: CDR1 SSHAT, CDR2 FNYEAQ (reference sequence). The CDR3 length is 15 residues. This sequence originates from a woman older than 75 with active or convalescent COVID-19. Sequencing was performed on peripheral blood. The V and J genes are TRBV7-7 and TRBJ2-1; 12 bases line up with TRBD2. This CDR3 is CASSSGLAGWNEQFF. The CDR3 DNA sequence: TGTGCCAGCAGCTCTGGACTAGCGGGGTGGAATGAGCAGTTCTTC.